This T cell receptor beta chain is from a study of CD8+ T cells in alopecia areata. The treatment was: oral pan-JAK inhibitor, 5-10 mg twice daily. Concerning this clone: The junction departs from the called germline gene at one end, perhaps through a read error.

RNA extraction was followed by reverse transcription into cDNA, which acted as the sequencing template. The assay was immunoSEQ multiplex PCR, and TCRdb's table has in-frame clones only and misses some. The data show about 42,000 clones, roughly 92% seen once. This CDR3 comprises 12 residues. The germline V gene encodes CDR1 SGHVS and CDR2 FQNEAQ. Material: CD8+ T cells sorted from blood, obtained at week 24, from a patient treated with tofacitinib. This TCR came from a human donor with alopecia areata. V and J are TRBV7-8 and TRBJ2-5; D is ambiguous. The CDR3 DNA sequence: TGTGCCAGCAGCTTAGCCGCAGAGGCCCAGTACTTC. This gives the protein CASSLAAEAQYF.